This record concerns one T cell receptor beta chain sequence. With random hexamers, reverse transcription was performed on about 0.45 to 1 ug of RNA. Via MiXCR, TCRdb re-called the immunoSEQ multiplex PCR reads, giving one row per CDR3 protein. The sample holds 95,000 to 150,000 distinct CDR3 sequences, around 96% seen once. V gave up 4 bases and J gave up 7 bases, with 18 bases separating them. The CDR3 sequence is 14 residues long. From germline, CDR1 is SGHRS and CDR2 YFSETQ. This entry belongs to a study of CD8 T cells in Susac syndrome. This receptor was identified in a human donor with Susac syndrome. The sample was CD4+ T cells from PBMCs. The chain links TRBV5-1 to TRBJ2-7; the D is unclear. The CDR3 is CASSTPTPMGEQYF. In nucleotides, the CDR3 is TGCGCCAGCAGCACCCCGACACCGATGGGGGAGCAGTACTTC.